Sequencing of this TCR beta chain was carried out in a study of blood T cell repertoires in COVID-19. Background on the study: From the United States, Italy and Spain came samples of acute and convalescent COVID-19. Sample material is recorded as cDNA or gDNA derived from T cells, B-cell-depleted T cells, or PBMCs.

Authors' methods: Reference gene primer amplification gave nucleated cell count estimates. Measured with immunoSEQ multiplex PCR; TCRdb has only the in-frame clones, and not every one. V and J calls and clone size follow that table, whereas D and trimming were derived from the DNA. There are 150,000 or so clones in the sample; almost 90% occur only once, and approximately 1.4% lies in the top ten. Between the trimmed V and J ends, which lost 1 base and 6 bases, there was a span of 10 bases. The CDR3 is 13 residues long. Germline assignment: CDR1 GTSNPN and CDR2 SVGIG (reference sequence). The sequence derives from an older woman with acute or convalescent COVID-19. The V call is TRBV30, the J call TRBJ1-5; maybe TRBD1 (5 bases). The specimen sequenced was peripheral blood. The CDR3 DNA reads TGTGCCTGGAGTGCGCTCGGGGGTCAGCCCCAGCATTTT. Translated, it gives CAWSALGGQPQHF.